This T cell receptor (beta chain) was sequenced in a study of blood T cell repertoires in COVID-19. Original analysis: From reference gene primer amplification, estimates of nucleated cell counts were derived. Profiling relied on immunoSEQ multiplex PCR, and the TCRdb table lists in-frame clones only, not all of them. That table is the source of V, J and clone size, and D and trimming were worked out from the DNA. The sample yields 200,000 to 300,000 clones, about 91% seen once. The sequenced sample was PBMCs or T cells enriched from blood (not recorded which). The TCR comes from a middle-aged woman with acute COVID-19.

The CDR3 region is CASSYWDRGDYSPLHF. CDR3 bases: TGTGCCAGCAGTTATTGGGACAGGGGAGATTACTCACCCCTCCACTTT. The chain carries TRBV27 and TRBJ1-6; 10 bases are a match to TRBD1. V lost 4 bases and J lost 10; bases outside the gene matches: 10. Germline CDR1 is MNHEY and CDR2 is SMNVEV (reference sequence). CDR3 size: 16 residues.